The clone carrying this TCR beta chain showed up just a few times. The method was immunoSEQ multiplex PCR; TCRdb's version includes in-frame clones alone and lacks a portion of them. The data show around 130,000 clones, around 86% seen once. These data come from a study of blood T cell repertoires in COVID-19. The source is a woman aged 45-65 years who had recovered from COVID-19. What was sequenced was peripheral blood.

The chain's CDR3 is CASSYGQGNQPQHF. The CDR3 nucleotides are TGTGCCAGCAGTTACGGCCAGGGGAATCAGCCCCAGCATTTT. The chain is built from TRBV6-5 and TRBJ1-5; tentative D call: TRBD1 (6 bases). CDR1 MNHEY and CDR2 SVGAGI come from the germline V gene. Deletions cut 2 bases from V and 4 bases from J, with 9 bases between. The CDR3 is 14 amino acids.